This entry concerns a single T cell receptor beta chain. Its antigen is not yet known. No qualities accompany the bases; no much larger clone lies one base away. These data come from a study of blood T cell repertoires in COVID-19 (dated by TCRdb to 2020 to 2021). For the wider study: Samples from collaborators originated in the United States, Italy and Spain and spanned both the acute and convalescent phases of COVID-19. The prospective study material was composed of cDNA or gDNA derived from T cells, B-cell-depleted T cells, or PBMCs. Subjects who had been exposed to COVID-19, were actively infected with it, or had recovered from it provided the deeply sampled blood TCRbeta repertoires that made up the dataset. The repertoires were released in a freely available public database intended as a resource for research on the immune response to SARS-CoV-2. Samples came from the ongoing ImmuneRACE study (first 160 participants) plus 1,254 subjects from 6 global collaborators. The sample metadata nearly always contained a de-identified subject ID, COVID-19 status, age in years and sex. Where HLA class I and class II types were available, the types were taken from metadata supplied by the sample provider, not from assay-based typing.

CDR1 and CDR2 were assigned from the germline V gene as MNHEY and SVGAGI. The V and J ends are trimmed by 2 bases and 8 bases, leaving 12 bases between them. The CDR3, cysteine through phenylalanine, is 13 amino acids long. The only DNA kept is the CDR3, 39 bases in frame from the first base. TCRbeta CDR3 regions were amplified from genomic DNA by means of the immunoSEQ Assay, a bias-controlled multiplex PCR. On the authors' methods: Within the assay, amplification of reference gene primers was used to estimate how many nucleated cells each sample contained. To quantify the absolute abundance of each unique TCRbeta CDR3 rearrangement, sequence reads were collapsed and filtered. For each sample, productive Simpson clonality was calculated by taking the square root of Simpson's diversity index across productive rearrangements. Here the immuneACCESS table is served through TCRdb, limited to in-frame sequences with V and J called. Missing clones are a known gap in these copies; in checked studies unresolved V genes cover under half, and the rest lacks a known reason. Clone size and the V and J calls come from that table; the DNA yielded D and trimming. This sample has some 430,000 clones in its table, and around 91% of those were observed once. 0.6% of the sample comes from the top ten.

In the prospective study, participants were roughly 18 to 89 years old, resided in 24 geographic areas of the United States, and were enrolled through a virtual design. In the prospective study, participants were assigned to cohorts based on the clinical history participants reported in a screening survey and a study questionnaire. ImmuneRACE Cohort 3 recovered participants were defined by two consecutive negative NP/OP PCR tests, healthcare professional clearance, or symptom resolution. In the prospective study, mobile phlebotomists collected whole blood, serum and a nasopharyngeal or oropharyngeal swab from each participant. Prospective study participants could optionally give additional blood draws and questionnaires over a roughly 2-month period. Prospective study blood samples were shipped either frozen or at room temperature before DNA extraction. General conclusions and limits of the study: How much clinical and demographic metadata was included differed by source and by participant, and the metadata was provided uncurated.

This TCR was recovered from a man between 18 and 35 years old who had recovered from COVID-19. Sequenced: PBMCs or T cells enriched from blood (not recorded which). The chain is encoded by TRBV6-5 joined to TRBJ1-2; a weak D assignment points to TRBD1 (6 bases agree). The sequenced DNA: TGTGCCAGCAGTTACAGAGCAGGGGAAGGCTACACCTTC. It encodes CASSYRAGEGYTF.